In this sample, the clone carrying this T cell receptor (beta chain) turned up many times. The sample originates from a study of T-cell reconstitution after alpha-beta-depleted transplantation in children. Unique molecular identifiers were used in preparing the TCRbeta library. TCRdb analysed the PCR reads with MiXCR anew, one entry per CDR3 protein. The sample lists over 550,000 distinct CDR3 sequences; about 10% were seen once. Deletions cut 2 bases from V and 3 bases from J, with 8 bases between. The CDR3 is 13 residues long. Source: PBMCs from the stem cell graft donor, taken from the stem cell graft. The sequence came from a human donor who donated a stem cell graft to a child with acute myeloid leukemia. The chain carries TRBV12-3 or TRBV12-4 and TRBJ2-7; D is uncertain. The CDR3, as DNA: TGTGCCAGCAGTTTAACTTTATTCTACGAGCAGTACTTC. Its translation: CASSLTLFYEQYF.